These 25 T cell receptor beta chains were all obtained from the same sample, sequenced in a study of beta chain features in type 1 diabetes. As every portion of the isolated RNA was reverse transcribed, the sequencing read expressed TCRB transcripts. The assay was immunoSEQ multiplex PCR, and TCRdb's table has in-frame clones only and misses some. Counted here are approximately 330,000 clones, about 10% occurring once; the ten biggest clones make up roughly 0.016%. Sequenced material: naive CD4+ T cells from blood. Source of these receptors: a woman aged 25 to 45 in good health.

V gene TRBV7-2 combines with J gene TRBJ2-5; TRBD1 matches at 11 bases. The CDR3 sequence is 16 residues long. CDR1 is SGHTA, CDR2 FQGNSA, per germline. The trim removed 5 bases at V and 2 bases at J, leaving 7 bases unmatched. The CDR3 spells CASSRSRDRGQETQYF. CDR3 DNA: TGTGCCAGCAGCCGATCCCGGGACAGGGGGCAAGAGACCCAGTACTTC.

This chain uses TRBV18 with TRBJ2-1; 10 nucleotides line up with TRBD2. V shed 2 bases, J shed 4 bases, and the junction held 8 bases outside the gene matches. CDR1 and CDR2 (germline): KGHSH, LQKENI. The CDR3 is 17 residues long. CDR3 amino acids: CASSPTSGESGYNEQFF. The DNA of the CDR3 is TGTGCCAGCTCACCAACTAGCGGGGAATCGGGATACAATGAGCAGTTCTTC.

About this clone itself: An end of the junction does not agree with germline; a read error may underlie this. The chain carries TRBV27 and TRBJ2-1; 10 bases are shared with TRBD2. Per germline, CDR1 MNHEY and CDR2 SMNVEV (reference sequence). The CDR3 length is 14 residues. The CDR3: CASSKRGAGGRGLF. The CDR3 bases are TGTGCCAGCAGCAAACGAGGAGCGGGAGGGAGGGGACTCTTC.

The V and J genes are TRBV25-1 and TRBJ2-5; TRBD2 matches 10 bases. V was pared by 0 bases and J by 4 bases, with 5 bases of the junction left unmatched. The germline gives CDR1 MGHDK, CDR2 SYGVNS. The CDR3 sequence is 16 residues long. The CDR3 loop reads CASSEYRAGGPETQYF. The CDR3 DNA reads TGTGCCAGCAGTGAATATCGAGCGGGAGGGCCAGAGACCCAGTACTTC. Looking up the rest from reference TRBV25-1 and TRBJ2-5 gives the full variable domain: EADIYQTPRYLVIGTGKKITLECSQTMGHDKMYWYQQDPGMELHLIHYSYGVNSTEKGDLSSESTVSRIRTEHFPLTLESARPSHTSQYLCASSEYRAGGPETQYFGPGTRLLVL.

The rearrangement joins TRBV18 to TRBJ1-2; tentatively, D is TRBD1 (6 bases). The germline V gene encodes CDR1 KGHSH and CDR2 LQKENI. V lost 3 bases and J 2 bases, leaving 13 bases between the germline ends. This CDR3 comprises 15 residues. As DNA, the CDR3 is TGTGCCAGCTCACCGGCCGGGACAATAAACTATGGCTACACCTTC. Its protein is CASSPAGTINYGYTF.

The V call is TRBV25-1, the J call TRBJ1-2; the match to TRBD1 covers 8 bases. V trimming: 4 bases; J trimming: 2 bases; junction bases outside the gene matches: 6. CDR3 length: 15 amino acids. Germline assignment: CDR1 MGHDK and CDR2 SYGVNS. The DNA of the CDR3 is TGTGCCAGCAGTGCCTCGACAGGGGTGAACTATGGCTACACCTTC. It encodes CASSASTGVNYGYTF.

The chain links TRBV7-2 to TRBJ2-5, with D perhaps TRBD2 (6 bases). Germline V CDR1 and CDR2: SGHTA, FQGNSA. V gave up 1 base and J gave up 4 bases, with 19 bases separating them. The length of the CDR3 is 17 residues. This CDR3 reads CASSLVGSGGSGETQYF. DNA for the CDR3: TGTGCCAGCAGCTTAGTCGGGTCCGGAGGGAGTGGAGAGACCCAGTACTTC.

This clone was detected a few times. V usage is TRBV27 and J usage is TRBJ2-2; weak D call: TRBD2 (5 bases). The CDR3 length is 15 residues. V was clipped by 6 bases and J by 1 base, with 12 bases between them. The germline V gene encodes CDR1 MNHEY and CDR2 SMNVEV (reference sequence). Here the CDR3 DNA reads TGTGCCAGCAGCAGAGCGGCAGTGAACACCGGGGAGCTGTTTTTT. Protein product: CASSRAAVNTGELFF.

The table lists this clone with a few counts. The chain carries TRBV7-3 and TRBJ2-2, with D tentatively TRBD2 (6 bases). This CDR3 contains 16 residues. The V end was cut by 4 bases, the J end by 2 bases, with 14 bases between. Germline CDR1 reads SGHTA; CDR2 reads FQGTGA. CDR3 sequence (DNA): TGTGCCAGCAGCTCCTCAAGTGCGGGAAACACCGGGGAGCTGTTTTTT. It specifies CASSSSSAGNTGELFF.

This clone showed up just a few times. The chain recombines TRBV9 with TRBJ2-7, with 9 bases aligning to TRBD1. V lost 4 bases to trimming and J lost 6 bases; unmatched junction nucleotides: 14. The CDR3 extends over 16 amino acids. Germline V lookup: CDR1 SGDLS, CDR2 YYNGEE. This chain's CDR3 is CASSHRGDRVAAEQYF. The DNA for the CDR3 is TGTGCCAGCAGCCATCGTGGGGACAGGGTCGCGGCCGAGCAGTACTTC.

V usage is TRBV4-1 and J usage is TRBJ1-6; the match to TRBD1 covers 7 bases. Germline lookup yields CDR1 MGHRA and CDR2 YSYEKL. The J segment lost 9 bases and the V segment lost 0 bases, leaving 8 bases of the junction unmatched. The CDR3 is 16 amino acids. CDR3 sequence (DNA): TGCGCCAGCAGCCAAGATGGCCGACAGGGTCTTTCACCCCTCCACTTT. This gives the protein CASSQDGRQGLSPLHF.

The J gene is TRBJ2-5, the V gene TRBV11-3; 9 positions match TRBD1. The germline V gene encodes CDR1 SGHNT and CDR2 YENEEA. The CDR3 sequence is 13 residues long. Trimming at V came to 4 bases and at J to 3 bases, leaving 0 bases not matched to a gene. The CDR3 sequence: CASSWTGEETQYF. For the CDR3, the DNA is TGTGCCAGCAGCTGGACAGGGGAAGAGACCCAGTACTTC. Drawing the rest from reference TRBV11-3 and TRBJ2-5, the complete variable domain is EAGVVQSPRYKIIEKKQPVAFWCNPISGHNTLYWYLQNLGQGPELLIRYENEEAVDDSQLPKDRFSAERLKGVDSTLKIQPAELGDSAVYLCASSWTGEETQYFGPGTRLLVL.

The chain is built from TRBV7-3 and TRBJ1-1; D is unclear. This CDR3 has 14 residues. The V and J ends lost 2 bases and 3 bases respectively, with 10 bases between them. Germline V gene data show CDR1 as SGHTA and CDR2 as FQGTGA. CDR3 DNA sequence: TGTGCCAGCAGCTTACGACATTACGACACTGAAGCTTTCTTT. Protein: CASSLRHYDTEAFF.

The CDR3 DNA sequence: TGTGCCAGCAGTGAATTTCCGGGAAGTGCTGGCTACACCTTC. It specifies CASSEFPGSAGYTF. V usage is TRBV25-1 and J usage is TRBJ1-2, with D unresolved. This CDR3 comprises 14 residues. Germline loops: CDR1 MGHDK, CDR2 SYGVNS. Trimming shortened V by 1 base and J by 7 bases, and 13 bases separated the two germline ends.

For the CDR3, the DNA is TGTGCCAGCAGCCCATGGGGCGGAACCCCCGACGAGCAGTACTTC. Translated: CASSPWGGTPDEQYF. The rearrangement uses TRBV7-9 and TRBJ2-7; the D gene is possibly TRBD1 (5 bases). This CDR3 is 15 amino acids long. The germline V gene has CDR1 SEHNR and CDR2 FQNEAQ (reference sequence). V gave up 5 bases and J gave up 5 bases, with 19 bases separating them.

This chain uses TRBV25-1 with TRBJ2-1, with 11 bases matching TRBD2. CDR1 and CDR2 (germline): MGHDK, SYGVNS. V dropped 3 bases and J dropped 3; count of bases not matched to a gene: 4. CDR3 length equals 16 residues. CDR3 DNA sequence: TGTGCCAGCAGTGATACGGGACTAGCGGACTACAATGAGCAGTTCTTC. Its translation: CASSDTGLADYNEQFF.

The V gene is TRBV29-1, the J gene TRBJ2-1; 13 nucleotides agree with TRBD2. V shed 4 bases, J shed 0 bases, and the junction held 3 bases outside the gene matches. The CDR3 runs to 16 residues. Germline CDR1 SQVTM, CDR2 ANQGSEA. The CDR3 coding sequence is TGCAGCGTTGGACTAGCGGGGGGAAACTCCTACAATGAGCAGTTCTTC. Translated: CSVGLAGGNSYNEQFF.

V is TRBV7-9 and J is TRBJ2-2; 8 bases are a match to TRBD1. Germline loops: CDR1 SEHNR, CDR2 FQNEAQ (reference sequence). V trimming: 5 bases; J trimming: 1 base; junction bases outside the gene matches: 3. This CDR3 is 15 amino acids long. The CDR3 sequence is CASSPGTGNTGELFF. The CDR3 DNA is TGTGCCAGCAGCCCTGGGACAGGGAACACCGGGGAGCTGTTTTTT. Full variable domain (outside the CDR3, taken from reference TRBV7-9 and TRBJ2-2): DTGVSQNPRHKITKRGQNVTFRCDPISEHNRLYWYRQTLGQGPEFLTYFQNEAQLEKSRLLSDRFSAERPKGSFSTLEIQRTEQGDSAMYLCASSPGTGNTGELFFGEGSRLTVL.

The chain recombines TRBV4-3 with TRBJ2-7, with D perhaps matching TRBD1 (5 bases). The V end lost 0 bases, the J end lost 6 bases, and 12 bases lay between the germline ends. Per germline, CDR1 LGHNA and CDR2 YSLEER. The CDR3 loop spans 14 amino acids. The CDR3 coding sequence is TGCGCCAGCAGCCAAGATATGGGGCCCTTCGAGCAGTACTTC. It yields the protein CASSQDMGPFEQYF.

This clone appeared a few times. The chain recombines TRBV28 with TRBJ2-7, with 7 nucleotides matching TRBD1. V trimming: 10 bases; J trimming: 1 base; junction bases outside the gene matches: 10. This CDR3 contains 14 residues. Germline V CDR1 and CDR2: MDHEN, SYDVKM. The CDR3: CATRPGQRSYEQYF. As DNA, the CDR3 is TGTGCCACCAGACCGGGACAGCGATCCTACGAGCAGTACTTC.

In this sample, this clone turned up a few times. This chain connects TRBV30 to TRBJ1-2, with 8 bases aligning to TRBD1. The CDR3 contains 15 residues. The germline V gene encodes CDR1 GTSNPN and CDR2 SVGIG (reference sequence). Trimming removed 0 bases from V and 7 bases from J; junction bases left unmatched: 10. Here the CDR3 DNA reads TGTGCCTGGAGTGTACTGTTTGGACAGGGAAGTGGCTACACCTTC. Translation gives CAWSVLFGQGSGYTF.

The V gene is TRBV30, the J gene TRBJ2-1; 9 bases align to TRBD2. The CDR3 length is 12 residues. Per germline, CDR1 GTSNPN and CDR2 SVGIG (reference sequence). With V trimmed by 4 bases and J by 10 bases, 5 bases remained unmatched. The DNA of the CDR3 is TGTGCCTGGACAACTAGCGGGCTCGAGCAGTTCTTC. Amino acid sequence: CAWTTSGLEQFF.

This clone showed up just a few times. The V gene is TRBV2, the J gene TRBJ2-5; 9 nucleotides agree with TRBD2. CDR1 and CDR2 (germline): SNHLY, FYNNEI. V dropped 7 bases and J dropped 5; count of bases not matched to a gene: 5. This CDR3 region has 13 residues. CDR3 DNA sequence: TGTGCCAGCAATAGCGGGAGACCGGAGACCCAGTACTTC. This codes for CASNSGRPETQYF. The variable domain in full, completed from reference TRBV2 and TRBJ2-5, reads EPEVTQTPSHQVTQMGQEVILRCVPISNHLYFYWYRQILGQKVEFLVSFYNNEISEKSEIFDDQFSVERPDGSNFTLKIRSTKLEDSAMYFCASNSGRPETQYFGPGTRLLVL.

The chain links TRBV5-8 to TRBJ2-5; tentatively, D is TRBD1 (6 bases). Germline assignment: CDR1 SGHTS and CDR2 YDEGEE. V lost 8 bases, J lost 5 bases, and 19 bases lay in between. The CDR3 length is 14 residues. The chain's CDR3 is CARSSGVRGETQYF. The CDR3 bases are TGTGCCAGATCCTCCGGAGTAAGGGGGGAGACCCAGTACTTC. Using reference TRBV5-8 and TRBJ2-5 for the parts outside the CDR3, the full variable domain is EAGVTQSPTHLIKTRGQQATLRCSPISGHTSVYWYQQALGLGLQFLLWYDEGEERNRGNFPPRFSGRQFPNYSSELNVNALELEDSALYLCARSSGVRGETQYFGPGTRLLVL.

This clone has only a few counts. The genes are TRBV6-5 and TRBJ2-7; the match to TRBD1 covers 7 bases. CDR1 is MNHEY, CDR2 SVGAGI, per germline. This CDR3 comprises 14 residues. V lost 6 bases, J lost 2 bases, and 7 bases stayed unmatched. The chain's CDR3 is CASRKGTVPYEQYF. CDR3 in DNA: TGTGCCAGCAGGAAGGGGACAGTCCCCTACGAGCAGTACTTC.